This T cell receptor (beta chain) was profiled in a study of cytomegalovirus exposure and HLA in healthy donors. Study observations and caveats: Of the V segments, some could not be distinguished, including TRBV6-2 and TRBV6-3, and were excluded. It has been reported that TCR beta sequences accurately predicted the HLA-A and HLA-B alleles of most subjects. Highly shared sequence variants in one cluster were likely a sequencing artifact.

V gave up 8 bases and J gave up 8 bases, with 15 bases separating them. This CDR3 spans 13 amino acids. The V gene's germline CDR1 is KGHSH and CDR2 LQKENI. A few counts support this clone. What it binds is unknown. The PCR employed 60 Vbeta primers together with 13 Jbeta primers. The repertoire was sequenced with immunoSEQ multiplex PCR; TCRdb's copy has only in-frame clones and lacks some. This table has some 140,000 clones, approximately 78% appearing once. The receptor's source is a woman aged 50 to 60 in good health and CMV-seropositive. The source material was PBMCs. The genes are TRBV18 and TRBJ1-4, with no clear D. DNA for the CDR3: TGTGCCAGCAGCTCTACCTGGGAGGAAAAACTGTTTTTT. Encoded protein: CASSSTWEEKLFF.